Each of the 29 T cell receptor beta chains below was sequenced from the same sample in a study of metastatic and nonmetastatic thyroid tumors. There were no patients who had received any treatment before thyroid surgery. TCRdb re-analyzed the PCR reads using MiXCR. The table has some 40,000 clones, roughly a quarter seen once. Source material: tumor tissue. The receptors shown here come from a female donor with papillary thyroid cancer or a benign thyroid nodule (not recorded which). Some clones in this sample may be carry-over from other donors' samples.

Ten or more counts support this clone. The chain couples TRBV4-1 to TRBJ2-5; 14 bases are shared with TRBD2. Germline V CDR1 and CDR2: MGHRA, YSYEKL. Trimming removed 1 base from V and 6 bases from J; junction bases left unmatched: 4. This CDR3 contains 16 residues. The DNA of the CDR3 is TGCGCCAGCAGCCAAGGACTAGCGGGAGGGCCGAAGACCCAGTACTTC. As protein: CASSQGLAGGPKTQYF.

This clone was recorded many times. The chain is built from TRBV5-1 and TRBJ1-5; maybe TRBD1 (5 bases). CDR3 length: 13 amino acids. CDR1 SGHRS and CDR2 YFSETQ come from the germline V gene. V lost 5 bases, J lost 9 bases, and 15 bases lay in between. CDR3 DNA sequence: TGCGCCAGCAGACGGGACGGTTCCGGGCCCCAGCATTTT. Its translation: CASRRDGSGPQHF.

The chain recombines TRBV6-5 with TRBJ2-2; perhaps D is TRBD1 or TRBD2 (6 bases each). Per the germline V gene, CDR1 is MNHEY and CDR2 is SVGAGI. This CDR3 is 15 amino acids long. The V and J ends lost 2 bases and 1 base respectively, with 8 bases between them. CDR3 amino acids: CASSYGGGNTGELFF. CDR3 nucleotide sequence: TGTGCCAGCAGTTACGGAGGGGGGAACACCGGGGAGCTGTTTTTT.

The chain combines TRBV27 with TRBJ2-5; no reliable D call. Germline V gene lookup returns CDR1 MNHEY and CDR2 SMNVEV (reference sequence). V lost 6 bases, J lost 5 bases, and 16 bases lay in between. This CDR3 has 14 residues. This CDR3 reads CASSLRAGRETQYF. The CDR3 nucleotides are TGTGCCAGCAGCCTCCGGGCTGGGCGGGAGACCCAGTACTTC.

In its sample, this clone is medium-sized. This chain connects TRBV6-1 to TRBJ2-7; maybe TRBD1 (8 bases). The CDR3 covers 14 residues. Germline V gene lookup returns CDR1 MNHNS and CDR2 SASEGT. Deletions cut 5 bases from V and 5 bases from J, with 16 bases between. The CDR3 DNA is TGTGCCAGCAGTCCGACAGGGGAGGGGGACGAGCAGTACTTC. This translates into CASSPTGEGDEQYF.

This clone was seen only a few times. This chain joins TRBV6-1 and TRBJ2-7; 7 bases match TRBD2. CDR1 MNHNS and CDR2 SASEGT come from the germline V gene. Losses at the gene ends were 3 bases for V and 0 bases for J; bases not matched to a gene: 2. The CDR3 length is 14 residues. CDR3 region: CASSEGGSSYEQYF. The CDR3 DNA sequence: TGTGCCAGCAGTGAGGGGGGGAGCTCCTACGAGCAGTACTTC.

By share, this clone ranks as medium-sized. Other nucleotide sequences from this sample produce the same CDR3. The rearrangement links TRBV6-1 to TRBJ1-3; D remains ambiguous. This CDR3 has 14 amino acids. Germline CDR1 MNHNS, CDR2 SASEGT. Trimming took 6 bases from V and 4 from J, leaving 13 bases between them. DNA of the CDR3: TGTGCCAGCAGCGGAGCTTTGAGCGGAAACACCATATATTTT. Translating it yields CASSGALSGNTIYF.

The chain has TRBV18 and TRBJ2-7; TRBD1 matches 7 bases. The CDR3 extends over 14 amino acids. Trimming removed 4 bases from V and 2 bases from J; junction bases left unmatched: 5. The germline gives CDR1 KGHSH, CDR2 LQKENI. The CDR3 spells CASSQWDSTYEQYF. CDR3 in DNA: TGTGCCAGCTCACAATGGGACAGTACCTACGAGCAGTACTTC.

By its share, this clone is large. The chain employs TRBV20-1 and TRBJ2-6; D perhaps matches TRBD2 (5 bases). V dropped 5 bases and J dropped 4 bases, with 21 bases sitting between them. There are 17 residues in the CDR3. CDR1 and CDR2 (germline): DFQATT, SNEGSKA (reference sequence). The CDR3 protein is CSASPPARGSGANVLTF. DNA for the CDR3: TGCAGTGCTTCCCCACCCGCGCGAGGGTCCGGGGCCAACGTCCTGACTTTC.

The sample holds a few counts of this clone. The rearrangement uses TRBV11-1 and TRBJ2-7; D not certain. V lost 0 bases to trimming and J lost 5 bases, with 8 bases between them. This CDR3 has 13 residues. Germline values: CDR1 SGHAT, CDR2 FQDESV (reference sequence). CDR3 loop: CASSLAGSHEQYF. The DNA of the CDR3 is TGTGCCAGCAGCTTAGCTGGCAGCCACGAGCAGTACTTC.

This clone is categorized as medium-sized (0.01 to 0.1%). The rearrangement joins TRBV4-1 to TRBJ1-2, with D uncertain. The length of the CDR3 is 15 residues. V was cut by 1 base and J by 4 bases, with 13 bases left in between. CDR1 and CDR2 (germline): MGHRA, YSYEKL. The CDR3 nucleotides read TGCGCCAGCAGCCAAGTCGAAGGTGGCCCCTATGGCTACACCTTC. This gives the protein CASSQVEGGPYGYTF.

To note about this clone: One base away lies a much larger clone, so this may be a sequencing read error. The V gene is TRBV7-6, the J gene TRBJ2-3, with D unresolved. The germline CDR1 and CDR2 sequences are SGHVS and FNYEAQ. There are 14 residues in the CDR3. V was pared by 2 bases and J by 5 bases, with 11 bases between. CDR3 region: CASSLSARKDTQYF. The CDR3 DNA reads as TGTGCCAGCAGCTTAAGTGCCAGAAAAGATACGCAGTATTTT.

This clone was counted at least ten times. This rearrangement joins TRBV6-2 or TRBV6-3 to TRBJ2-5; the D call may be TRBD1 or TRBD2 (5 bases each). The CDR3 spans 15 residues. Trimming took off 5 bases at V and 8 bases at J, with 21 bases between the two ends. The germline V gene encodes CDR1 MNHEY and CDR2 SVGEGT. CDR3 DNA: TGTGCCAGCAGTCAGGCCGGGGCAGAAGAGAACACCCAGTACTTC. Its translation is CASSQAGAEENTQYF.

This clone was counted ten times or more. The chain recombines TRBV3-1 with TRBJ1-2; D is unresolved. V was cut by 3 bases and J by 4 bases, with 18 bases left in between. CDR1 and CDR2 from the germline V gene are LGHDT and YNNKEL (reference sequence). The CDR3 consists of 16 residues. In nucleotides, the CDR3 is TGTGCCAGCAGCCAGCCGGACGGGGTGGCCTTCTATGGCTACACCTTC. It specifies CASSQPDGVAFYGYTF.

The chain carries TRBV20-1 and TRBJ2-1; 11 bases agree with TRBD1. From germline, CDR1 is DFQATT and CDR2 SNEGSKA (reference sequence). The CDR3 totals 20 residues. V was clipped by 1 base and J by 4 bases; unmatched bases: 18. The CDR3 loop reads CSARGDRGFVAPRRYNEQFF. For the CDR3, the DNA is TGCAGTGCTAGAGGGGACAGGGGGTTCGTCGCCCCGAGGAGGTACAATGAGCAGTTCTTC.

This clone was counted at least ten times. This chain links TRBV19 with TRBJ1-3, with a weak D call TRBD1 (5 bases). This CDR3 comprises 15 residues. Germline V gives CDR1 LNHDA, CDR2 SQIVND (reference sequence). V shed 5 bases and J shed 1 base, with 12 bases lying between them. The DNA of the CDR3 is TGTGCCAGTAGTCCATCCGGGACGTCTGGAAACACCATATATTTT. This translates into CASSPSGTSGNTIYF.

The V call is TRBV2, the J call TRBJ2-3; the D call may be TRBD1 or TRBD2 (5 bases each). CDR3 length: 12 amino acids. Germline V gene lookup returns CDR1 SNHLY and CDR2 FYNNEI. Trimming cost V 5 bases and J 11 bases, with 14 bases left between them. The CDR3 sequence: CASSRDPIWQYF. CDR3 coding DNA: TGTGCCAGCAGTCGGGACCCCATTTGGCAGTATTTT.

The chain joins TRBV10-2 to TRBJ2-7, with D possibly matching TRBD2 (6 bases). This CDR3 is 13 amino acids long. In germline, CDR1 is WSHSY, CDR2 SAAADI. Trimming pared 6 bases from V and 9 bases from J, leaving 18 bases between. The DNA for the CDR3 is TGCGCCAGCAGGCCGGGACTCCAGTCGTGGCAGTACTTC. Its translation: CASRPGLQSWQYF.

In this sample, this clone turned up many times. V and J are TRBV19 and TRBJ1-2, with 9 bases aligning to TRBD1. V was clipped by 8 bases and J by 7 bases; unmatched bases: 14. Germline lookup yields CDR1 LNHDA and CDR2 SQIVND (reference sequence). The CDR3 runs 15 residues. The CDR3 DNA sequence: TGTGCCAGTTCTAATCCCGGACAGGGACAGGGTGGCTACACCTTC. Translating it yields CASSNPGQGQGGYTF.

The CDR3 DNA is TGCAGTGCCCTCAATCCGGGATCTTTCGATGAGCAGTTCTTC. Protein sequence: CSALNPGSFDEQFF. The rearrangement uses TRBV20-1 and TRBJ2-1; D is possibly TRBD2 (5 bases). There are 14 residues in the CDR3. The germline V gene encodes CDR1 DFQATT and CDR2 SNEGSKA (reference sequence). V was shortened by 6 bases and J by 8 bases, with 20 bases between the two germline ends.

The chain carries TRBV20-1 and TRBJ2-1, with 10 positions matching TRBD2. The CDR3 is 15 amino acids. Germline V lookup: CDR1 DFQATT, CDR2 SNEGSKA (reference sequence). The V and J ends lost 6 bases and 3 bases, in that order; junction bases with no gene match: 8. For the CDR3, the DNA is TGCAGTGCCAAATTAGCGGGAGGCGGCTACAATGAGCAGTTCTTC. Translation gives CSAKLAGGGYNEQFF.

The chain is built from TRBV20-1 and TRBJ2-7, with 8 bases matching TRBD1. This CDR3 has 17 residues. After removal of 5 bases from V and 1 base from J, the junction contained 16 bases not matched to a gene. Germline V gene sequence: CDR1 DFQATT, CDR2 SNEGSKA (reference sequence). The CDR3: CSAGGAVDRDVSYEQYF. CDR3 sequence (DNA): TGCAGTGCTGGGGGTGCTGTGGACAGGGATGTATCCTACGAGCAGTACTTC.

This rearrangement joins TRBV20-1 to TRBJ2-2, with TRBD1 identical over 10 bases. The V gene's germline CDR1 is DFQATT and CDR2 SNEGSKA (reference sequence). Trimming removed 4 bases from V and 4 bases from J; junction bases left unmatched: 12. This CDR3 region has 17 residues. The CDR3 sequence: CSATGGTGVLRTGELFF. CDR3 nucleotide sequence: TGCAGTGCTACGGGGGGGACAGGGGTTTTACGCACCGGGGAGCTGTTTTTT.

The chain links TRBV20-1 to TRBJ1-2, with TRBD1 identical over 9 bases. CDR1 is DFQATT, CDR2 SNEGSKA, per germline (reference sequence). V lost 3 bases, J lost 6 bases, and 11 bases stayed unmatched. This CDR3 comprises 15 residues. CDR3: CSARDRGTGRHGYTF. The DNA of the CDR3 is TGCAGTGCTAGGGACCGCGGGACAGGGAGGCATGGCTACACCTTC.

This clone has only a few counts. This chain connects TRBV18 to TRBJ1-1; 8 nucleotides match TRBD1. V shed 2 bases and J 7 bases; nucleotides not matched to a gene: 3. The V gene's germline CDR1 is KGHSH and CDR2 LQKENI. CDR3 length: 13 residues. CDR3 loop: CASSPGQGHEAFF. The CDR3, as DNA: TGTGCCAGCTCACCAGGACAGGGCCATGAAGCTTTCTTT.

This chain links TRBV5-6 with TRBJ1-4, with D unclear. The germline V gene has CDR1 SGHDT and CDR2 YYEEEE. V lost 3 bases to trimming and J lost 5 bases, with 8 bases between them. The CDR3 is 13 residues long. The CDR3 region has the DNA TGTGCCAGCAGCTCGCTTAGGAATGAAAAACTGTTTTTT. It is translated as CASSSLRNEKLFF. Full variable domain (missing parts from reference TRBV5-6 and TRBJ1-4): DAGVTQSPTHLIKTRGQQVTLRCSPKSGHDTVSWYQQALGQGPQFIFQYYEEEERQRGNFPDRFSGHQFPNYSSELNVNALLLGDSALYLCASSSLRNEKLFFGSGTQLSVL.

This clone was seen only a few times. The CDR3 here is CASSTGLEQYF. In DNA, the CDR3 is TGTGCCAGCAGTACTGGACTGGAGCAGTACTTC. The chain joins TRBV6-2 or TRBV6-3 to TRBJ2-7; D possibly corresponds to TRBD2 (5 bases). V gave up 5 bases and J gave up 7 bases, with 9 bases separating them. CDR3 size: 11 residues. Germline CDR1 MNHEY, CDR2 SVGEGT.

This clone showed up just a few times. The chain recombines TRBV19 with TRBJ1-2, with 7 positions matching TRBD1. The germline V gene has CDR1 LNHDA and CDR2 SQIVND (reference sequence). CDR3 size: 14 residues. Trimming removed 4 bases from V and 3 bases from J; junction bases left unmatched: 5. Here the CDR3 reads CASSRRGQDYGYTF. The CDR3 DNA follows: TGTGCCAGTAGTAGGAGGGGGCAGGACTATGGCTACACCTTC. The whole variable domain, filled in from reference TRBV19 and TRBJ1-2, reads DGGITQSPKYLFRKEGQNVTLSCEQNLNHDAMYWYRQDPGQGLRLIYYSQIVNDFQKGDIAEGYSVSREKKESFPLTVTSAQKNPTAFYLCASSRRGQDYGYTFGSGTRLTVV.

This chain links TRBV12-3 or TRBV12-4 with TRBJ1-3; TRBD1 agrees at 7 bases. The CDR3 runs to 14 residues. Germline trimming cut 7 bases from V and 6 bases from J; bases unmatched to any gene: 9. CDR3 amino acids: CASILRTGVNTIYF. As DNA, the CDR3 is TGTGCCAGCATTCTCCGGACAGGTGTAAACACCATATATTTT.